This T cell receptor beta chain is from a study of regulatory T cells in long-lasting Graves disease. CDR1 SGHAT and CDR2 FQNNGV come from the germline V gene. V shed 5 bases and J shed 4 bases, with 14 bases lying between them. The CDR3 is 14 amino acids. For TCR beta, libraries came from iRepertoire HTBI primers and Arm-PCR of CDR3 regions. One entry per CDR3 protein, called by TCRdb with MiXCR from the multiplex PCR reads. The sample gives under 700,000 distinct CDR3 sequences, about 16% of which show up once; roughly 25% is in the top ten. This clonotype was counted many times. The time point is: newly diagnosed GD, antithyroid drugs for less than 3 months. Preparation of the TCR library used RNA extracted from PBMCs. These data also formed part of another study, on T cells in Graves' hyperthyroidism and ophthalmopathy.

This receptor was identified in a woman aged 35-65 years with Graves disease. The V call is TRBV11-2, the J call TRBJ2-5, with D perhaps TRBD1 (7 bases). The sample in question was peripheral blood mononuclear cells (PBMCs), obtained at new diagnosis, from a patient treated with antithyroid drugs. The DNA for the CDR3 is TGTGCCAGCAGCCGCCGACAGGGAGGAGAGACCCAGTACTTC. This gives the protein CASSRRQGGETQYF.